Below are 30 T cell receptor beta chains sequenced from a single sample in a study of OX40 agonist ivuxolimab in advanced cancers. The assay was immunoSEQ multiplex PCR, and TCRdb's table has in-frame clones only and misses some. The profile shows 28,000 or so clones, around 84% of them singletons. Sequencing used CD4+ or CD8+ T cells sorted from blood, obtained in a trial of the OX40 agonist ivuxolimab. Receptors were obtained from an adult with an advanced solid tumor such as melanoma, head and neck, liver or kidney cancer.

The chain has TRBV5-4 and TRBJ2-3, with no clear D. Trimming cost V 5 bases and J 2 bases, with 3 bases left between them. The CDR3 has 11 amino acids. Germline values: CDR1 SGHNT, CDR2 YYREEE (reference sequence). CDR3 in DNA: TGTGCCAGCAGGGACACAGATACGCAGTATTTT. Translated: CASRDTDTQYF.

J is TRBJ2-3 and V is TRBV27; 10 bases map to TRBD2. Trimming at V came to 8 bases and at J to 2 bases, leaving 10 bases not matched to a gene. CDR1 and CDR2 from the germline V gene are MNHEY and SMNVEV (reference sequence). The CDR3 has 16 residues. In DNA, the CDR3 is TGTGCCAGCGGAAACCAAGGACTAGCGGACACAGATACGCAGTATTTT. Amino acid sequence: CASGNQGLADTDTQYF.

The CDR3 region has the DNA TGTGCCAGCAGCTTATCAGCGGGGGGCCGATTAGCCAAAAACATTCAGTACTTC. It encodes CASSLSAGGRLAKNIQYF. This chain connects TRBV7-2 to TRBJ2-4, with 9 bases aligning to TRBD2. Germline lookup yields CDR1 SGHTA and CDR2 FQGNSA. Trimming at V came to 2 bases and at J to 0 bases, leaving 8 bases not matched to a gene. This CDR3 has 18 amino acids.

The V and J genes are TRBV15 and TRBJ2-3; D perhaps matches TRBD2 (5 bases). CDR1 and CDR2 from the germline V gene are LNHNV and YYDKDF (reference sequence). The V and J ends lost 2 bases and 3 bases respectively, with 15 bases between them. This CDR3 comprises 16 residues. CDR3 sequence reads: CATSRNPLAVTDTQYF. The CDR3 DNA follows: TGTGCCACCAGCAGAAATCCCCTAGCTGTTACAGATACGCAGTATTTT.

This clone was seen a single time. J is TRBJ2-7 and V is TRBV9, with D unresolved. Germline CDR1 SGDLS, CDR2 YYNGEE. Trimming stripped 1 base from V and 6 bases from J, with 14 bases between. The CDR3 has 14 amino acids. The CDR3 coding sequence is TGTGCCAGCAGCGTACAGGACGGAGCTTCCGAGCAGTACTTC. Protein product: CASSVQDGASEQYF. Using reference TRBV9 and TRBJ2-7 for the parts outside the CDR3, the full variable domain is DSGVTQTPKHLITATGQRVTLRCSPRSGDLSVYWYQQSLDQGLQFLIQYYNGEERAKGNILERFSAQQFPDLHSELNLSSLELGDSALYFCASSVQDGASEQYFGPGTRLTVT.

The rearrangement joins TRBV27 to TRBJ2-1; D not certain. The CDR3 length is 13 residues. V was shortened by 6 bases and J by 3 bases, with 9 bases between the two germline ends. Per germline, CDR1 MNHEY and CDR2 SMNVEV (reference sequence). CDR3 sequence: CASSLLDYNEQFF. DNA for the CDR3: TGTGCCAGCAGCTTACTGGACTACAATGAGCAGTTCTTC.

V and J are TRBV7-9 and TRBJ2-1; D gene unclear. Per the germline V gene, CDR1 is SEHNR and CDR2 is FQNEAQ (reference sequence). This CDR3 has 14 residues. V was shortened by 5 bases and J by 6 bases, with 14 bases between the two germline ends. CDR3 sequence reads: CASSPRALSNEQFF. Here the CDR3 DNA reads TGTGCCAGCAGCCCCCGGGCACTCTCCAATGAGCAGTTCTTC. Together with reference TRBV7-9 and TRBJ2-1, the CDR3 gives the full variable domain: DTGVSQNPRHKITKRGQNVTFRCDPISEHNRLYWYRQTLGQGPEFLTYFQNEAQLEKSRLLSDRFSAERPKGSFSTLEIQRTEQGDSAMYLCASSPRALSNEQFFGPGTRLTVL.

The chain uses TRBV4-1 and TRBJ2-2; no definite D call. From germline, CDR1 is MGHRA and CDR2 YSYEKL. V shed 1 base and J shed 8 bases, with 11 bases lying between them. The length of the CDR3 is 14 residues. The CDR3 DNA sequence: TGCGCCAGCAGCCAAGTTGTGGCTCGTGGGGAGCTGTTTTTT. The encoded protein is CASSQVVARGELFF.

This sequence joins TRBV7-8 and TRBJ2-1, with D perhaps matching TRBD2 (6 bases). This CDR3 spans 17 amino acids. The germline gives CDR1 SGHVS, CDR2 FQNEAQ. With 0 bases removed from V and 0 bases from J, the gap between germline ends came to 12 bases. The CDR3 DNA reads as TGTGCCAGCAGCTTAGCGGGACTGACAAGCTCCTACAATGAGCAGTTCTTC. This translates into CASSLAGLTSSYNEQFF.

The gene calls are TRBV13 and TRBJ2-2, with TRBD2 as a possible D gene (5 bases). Germline CDR1 reads PRHDT; CDR2 reads FYEKMQ (reference sequence). The CDR3 runs 19 residues. V was cut by 1 base and J by 0 bases, with 18 bases left in between. CDR3 sequence: CASSLAGNQPPANTGELFF. Here the CDR3 DNA reads TGTGCCAGCAGCTTAGCGGGAAACCAGCCACCAGCGAACACCGGGGAGCTGTTTTTT.

The chain has TRBV9 and TRBJ2-3, with 8 nucleotides matching TRBD2. Germline CDR1 SGDLS, CDR2 YYNGEE. V was clipped by 0 bases and J by 2 bases; unmatched bases: 2. The CDR3 extends over 15 amino acids. The CDR3 protein is CASSVVSGVTDTQYF. The CDR3 region has the DNA TGTGCCAGCAGCGTAGTTAGCGGGGTCACAGATACGCAGTATTTT.

This clone has just one count. The J gene is TRBJ2-1, the V gene TRBV27; tentatively, D is TRBD1 (6 bases). The CDR3 is 14 residues long. CDR1 is MNHEY and CDR2 is SMNVEV in the germline V gene (reference sequence). The V end was cut by 2 bases, the J end by 5 bases, with 10 bases between. The CDR3 DNA sequence: TGTGCCAGCAGTTTACAGGGGCTCCACAATGAGCAGTTCTTC. Translating it yields CASSLQGLHNEQFF.

The chain joins TRBV7-9 to TRBJ2-7, with D unresolved. The V and J ends lost 5 bases and 6 bases respectively, with 11 bases between them. Germline V CDR1 and CDR2: SEHNR, FQNEAQ (reference sequence). The CDR3 loop spans 12 amino acids. Here the CDR3 DNA reads TGTGCCAGCAGCAGCTTGGGTGGCGAGCAGTACTTC. Its protein product is CASSSLGGEQYF.

V usage is TRBV7-8 and J usage is TRBJ1-4, with D uncertain. The ends were cut back, 5 bases at V and 1 base at J, with 8 bases in the middle. Germline V lookup: CDR1 SGHVS, CDR2 FQNEAQ. The CDR3 spans 14 residues. The CDR3 region has the DNA TGTGCCAGCAGCCCCTTTATAACTAATGAAAAACTGTTTTTT. Translated: CASSPFITNEKLFF.

The chain links TRBV7-9 to TRBJ2-1, with 7 bases aligning to TRBD1. This CDR3 region has 13 residues. Trimming took 8 bases from V and 2 from J; bases not matched to a gene: 3. Per germline, CDR1 SEHNR and CDR2 FQNEAQ (reference sequence). The CDR3 protein is CASAGTAYNEQFF. CDR3 bases: TGTGCCAGCGCCGGGACAGCCTACAATGAGCAGTTCTTC. Variable domain in full (rest from reference TRBV7-9 and TRBJ2-1): DTGVSQNPRHKITKRGQNVTFRCDPISEHNRLYWYRQTLGQGPEFLTYFQNEAQLEKSRLLSDRFSAERPKGSFSTLEIQRTEQGDSAMYLCASAGTAYNEQFFGPGTRLTVL.

The chain joins TRBV27 to TRBJ2-3; D is undetermined. CDR1 and CDR2 (germline): MNHEY, SMNVEV (reference sequence). Trimming took off 2 bases at V and 2 bases at J, with 5 bases between the two ends. The CDR3 runs to 13 residues. CDR3 nucleotide sequence: TGTGCCAGCAGTTTAGTGACCACAGATACGCAGTATTTT. Its translation is CASSLVTTDTQYF.

The J gene is TRBJ1-2, the V gene TRBV4-2, with D maybe TRBD1 (6 bases). V gave up 2 bases and J gave up 4 bases, with 11 bases separating them. Germline V lookup: CDR1 LGHNA, CDR2 YNFKEQ. The CDR3 is 14 residues long. The CDR3 protein is CASSQNTGLYGYTF. Written as DNA, the CDR3 is TGTGCCAGCAGCCAAAACACAGGGCTCTATGGCTACACCTTC.

The chain employs TRBV13 and TRBJ2-1, with 9 bases fitting TRBD2. CDR3 length: 15 residues. Germline V gives CDR1 PRHDT, CDR2 FYEKMQ (reference sequence). V trimming: 8 bases; J trimming: 9 bases; junction bases outside the gene matches: 14. The CDR3 DNA reads TGTGCCAGCCTGCTTTGGGCGGGGGGGCAGATTGAGCAGTTCTTC. Translating gives CASLLWAGGQIEQFF.

The rearrangement joins TRBV7-3 to TRBJ2-1; the D gene is possibly TRBD1 (6 bases). CDR3 length: 14 amino acids. V gave up 4 bases and J gave up 6 bases, with 13 bases separating them. Per germline, CDR1 SGHTA and CDR2 FQGTGA. CDR3 region: CASSSTGSGNEQFF. Here the CDR3 DNA reads TGTGCCAGCAGCTCCACAGGGTCGGGCAATGAGCAGTTCTTC.

This clone was seen a handful of times. This chain uses TRBV2 with TRBJ1-1; possible D gene TRBD1, 6 bases. Deletions cut 10 bases from V and 4 bases from J, with 10 bases between. This CDR3 is built from 11 residues. The germline gives CDR1 SNHLY, CDR2 FYNNEI. In DNA form, the CDR3 reads TGTGCCATCGGAGGGGGCACTGAAGCTTTCTTT. It specifies CAIGGGTEAFF.

The chain joins TRBV7-2 to TRBJ2-7; 16 bases line up with TRBD2. CDR1 is SGHTA, CDR2 FQGNSA, per germline. The V segment lost 2 bases and the J segment 2 bases; nucleotides outside the gene matches: 3. The CDR3 totals 17 residues. CDR3 DNA: TGTGCCAGCAGCTTATCCGGGACTAGCGGGGGGGCCTACGAGCAGTACTTC. Protein product: CASSLSGTSGGAYEQYF.

This chain joins TRBV10-1 and TRBJ2-5; no clear D gene. Trimming cost V 5 bases and J 1 base, with 8 bases left between them. The CDR3 runs to 13 residues. Germline lookup yields CDR1 WNHNN and CDR2 SYGVQD (reference sequence). CDR3 region: CASSPRSQETQYF. The DNA for the CDR3 is TGCGCCAGCAGTCCGAGGAGCCAAGAGACCCAGTACTTC.

J is TRBJ2-7 and V is TRBV6-6, with a possible D match to TRBD1 (6 bases). The CDR3 has 12 amino acids. In germline, CDR1 is MNHNY, CDR2 SVGAGI (reference sequence). Between the trimmed V and J ends, which lost 10 bases and 3 bases, there was a span of 13 bases. The CDR3 DNA reads TGTGCCACCAGGACAGAAGGCTACGAGCAGTACTTC. Protein sequence: CATRTEGYEQYF.

The chain joins TRBV7-3 to TRBJ2-1, with 9 nucleotides matching TRBD2. Trimming took 5 bases from V and 5 from J; bases not matched to a gene: 10. Germline V gene sequence: CDR1 SGHTA, CDR2 FQGTGA. The CDR3 is made up of 16 amino acids. CDR3 residues: CASSPTASGAHNEQFF. The CDR3 DNA reads TGTGCCAGCAGCCCGACCGCTAGCGGGGCCCACAATGAGCAGTTCTTC.

The rearrangement links TRBV4-3 to TRBJ2-2, with D maybe TRBD2 (5 bases). This CDR3 has 17 residues. Germline CDR1 reads LGHNA; CDR2 reads YSLEER. V was clipped by 0 bases and J by 3 bases, with 14 bases between them. CDR3 nucleotides: TGCGCCAGCAGCCAAGATAATCGGGCGGACTACACCGGGGAGCTGTTTTTT. Translation: CASSQDNRADYTGELFF.

The chain couples TRBV11-3 to TRBJ2-2; D unclear. The germline V gene has CDR1 SGHNT and CDR2 YENEEA. The CDR3 runs to 16 residues. Trimming removed 0 bases at V and 4 bases at J, with 12 bases between. The CDR3 loop is CASSLDYSSPTGELFF. For the CDR3, the DNA is TGTGCCAGCAGCTTAGATTATAGCAGTCCCACCGGGGAGCTGTTTTTT. Using reference TRBV11-3 and TRBJ2-2 for the parts outside the CDR3, the full variable domain is EAGVVQSPRYKIIEKKQPVAFWCNPISGHNTLYWYLQNLGQGPELLIRYENEEAVDDSQLPKDRFSAERLKGVDSTLKIQPAELGDSAVYLCASSLDYSSPTGELFFGEGSRLTVL.

The DNA for the CDR3 is TGTGCCAGTAGTATGGGGGCCGGGGACTATGGCTACACCTTC. This sequence encodes CASSMGAGDYGYTF. V and J are TRBV19 and TRBJ1-2, with D maybe TRBD1 (6 bases). V was pared by 3 bases and J by 3 bases, with 11 bases between. Germline V gene data show CDR1 as LNHDA and CDR2 as SQIVND (reference sequence). The CDR3 has 14 residues.

This sequence joins TRBV4-1 and TRBJ2-5; TRBD2 agrees at 8 bases. This CDR3 region has 16 residues. V shed 0 bases, J shed 5 bases, and the junction held 8 bases outside the gene matches. CDR1 and CDR2 from the germline V gene are MGHRA and YSYEKL. The CDR3, as DNA: TGCGCCAGCAGCCAAGATCCGGCGGGGGGCGCCGAGACCCAGTACTTC. Residues: CASSQDPAGGAETQYF.

This clone has a handful of counts. This chain joins TRBV11-3 and TRBJ2-2; 8 bases align to TRBD1. Germline CDR1 is SGHNT and CDR2 is YENEEA. V lost 5 bases to trimming and J lost 1 base; unmatched junction nucleotides: 9. The CDR3 sequence is 17 residues long. The CDR3 loop reads CASSDLWTGRNTGELFF. In DNA form, the CDR3 reads TGTGCCAGCAGCGACCTATGGACAGGGAGGAACACCGGGGAGCTGTTTTTT.

The CDR3 spells CASSLEGGKRGTEAFF. DNA for the CDR3: TGCGCCAGCAGCTTGGAAGGGGGAAAGCGGGGCACTGAAGCTTTCTTT. The chain employs TRBV5-1 and TRBJ1-1, with D possibly matching TRBD1 (6 bases). This CDR3 region has 16 residues. Trimming took off 0 bases at V and 4 bases at J, with 16 bases between the two ends. Germline assignment: CDR1 SGHRS and CDR2 YFSETQ.